This T cell receptor (beta chain) was documented in a study of blood T cells in healthy people across ages. The authors ran a second PCR of 7 to 11 cycles using a sample-barcoded 5' primer and a J-beta primer mix. Each TCR beta cDNA got a 12-nucleotide random molecular identifier. TCRdb reanalysed the 5' RACE reads using MiXCR and keeps one entry per CDR3 protein. Among 800,000 to 950,000 distinct CDR3 sequences listed, about 29% were seen once. The germline V and J ends were trimmed by 4 bases and 2 bases, with 11 bases remaining between them. The CDR3 totals 15 residues. The germline CDR1 and CDR2 sequences are SGHTA and FQGNSA. The sample holds a few counts of this clonotype. The data were also submitted as part of a second study, on T cells of mothers and their children. Turning to that study: There were over 8.5 million TCR beta CDR3 reads from each mother and about 3 million from each child.

Material: blood. The rearrangement uses TRBV7-2 and TRBJ1-4; perhaps TRBD1 as D (6 bases). The TCR originated in a woman aged 40-49 years in good health. The DNA for the CDR3 is TGTGCCAGCAGCTGGGCAGGGGTGACTAATGAAAAACTGTTTTTT. It codes for CASSWAGVTNEKLFF.